The entry below describes one T cell receptor (beta chain). As handled by the study authors: Researchers report that nucleated cell counts were estimated from reference gene primer amplification. TCRdb's table, derived via immunoSEQ multiplex PCR, lists solely in-frame clones and lacks some. From that table come the V and J calls and clone size; the DNA was used to work out D and trimming. The sample has about 170,000 clones; around 83% are singletons. The sample originates from a study of blood T cell repertoires in COVID-19. Germline loops: CDR1 SGHTA, CDR2 FQGTGA. This CDR3 has 15 residues. Trimming took off 2 bases at V and 2 bases at J, with 10 bases between the two ends.

The sequencing input was peripheral blood. This chain links TRBV7-3 with TRBJ1-3, with D perhaps TRBD1 (6 bases). This receptor was obtained from a woman in her 70s who had recovered from COVID-19. Here the CDR3 reads CASSLGQGPGNTIYF. The CDR3 DNA reads TGTGCCAGCAGCTTAGGGCAGGGGCCTGGAAACACCATATATTTT.